Listed below are T cell receptor beta chains from one sample, sequenced in a study of blood T cells in healthy people across ages. TCRdb used MiXCR to reprocess the 5' RACE reads, holding one entry per CDR3 protein. This table has around 1.5 million distinct CDR3 sequences, 42% appearing once. Material for sequencing was blood. These TCRs come from a woman aged 18-35 years in good health. CDR3s include the opening cysteine and the closing phenylalanine or tryptophan. The D gene is left open where the match is weak. A row's size may be missing; if present it is once, few, many or a size class.

V gene	D gene	J gene	clone size	CDR3 DNA	CDR3 protein
TRBV5-6	NA	TRBJ1-1	NA	TGTGCCAGCAGCTTGGGAGTCAGAAGGATGGGCAGCATGAACACTGAAGCTTTCTTT	CASSLGVRRMGSMNTEAFF
TRBV6-4	NA	TRBJ2-1	NA	TGTGCCAGCAGTGCCCGGGCTGGGAATGAGCAGTTCTTC	CASSARAGNEQFF
TRBV15	TRBD1	TRBJ1-1	NA	TGTGCCACCAGCAGAGGGTCGGGACAGGTGAACACTGAAGCTTTCTTT	CATSRGSGQVNTEAFF
TRBV21-1	NA	TRBJ2-5	NA	TGTGCCAGCAGCAAAGAGGGCCAAGAGACCCAGTACTTC	CASSKEGQETQYF
TRBV6-5	TRBD1	TRBJ1-2	NA	TGTGCCAGCAGTTACCAAACAGGGGAGAGGACTAACTATGGCTACACCTTC	CASSYQTGERTNYGYTF
TRBV7-2	TRBD2	TRBJ2-1	NA	TGTGCCAGCAGCTGTGCTAGCGGCCCTTACAATGAGCAGTTCTTC	CASSCASGPYNEQFF
TRBV7-6	TRBD1	TRBJ1-2	NA	TGTGCCAGCAGCTTAGCAGAGACAGGGGTCTATGGCTACACCTTC	CASSLAETGVYGYTF
TRBV30	TRBD2	TRBJ2-3	NA	TGTGCCTCCATGGGGGCGGGGGGAGATACGCAGTATTTT	CASMGAGGDTQYF
TRBV7-3	NA	TRBJ2-7	NA	TGTGCCAGCAGCTTAGCTGTTACCAATGAGCAGTACTTC	CASSLAVTNEQYF
TRBV5-1	TRBD2	TRBJ2-7	few	TGCGCCAGCAGCACGGGACTAGCGGCCGTCGCCGAGCAGTACTTC	CASSTGLAAVAEQYF
TRBV11-2	TRBD2	TRBJ2-5	NA	TGTGCCAGCAGCTTAGGAGCGGGGGTAGAGGAGACCCAGTACTTC	CASSLGAGVEETQYF
TRBV10-3	TRBD2	TRBJ2-5	few	TGTGCCATCAGTGGTGGCGGGGGGGCCTTAGAGACCCAGTACTTC	CAISGGGGALETQYF
TRBV6-5	NA	TRBJ1-1	few	TGTGCCAGCAGTTACTCGCTCATCTTTGGTGGGCTGAACACTGAAGCTTTCTTT	CASSYSLIFGGLNTEAFF
TRBV13	TRBD2	TRBJ2-1	NA	TGTGCCAGCAGCGGGCAGCGGGGGGAACAGTTCTTC	CASSGQRGEQFF
TRBV5-1	NA	TRBJ2-3	NA	TGCGCCAGCAGCCCTGCGGGGGCTACCCGGGGCACAGATACGCAGTATTTT	CASSPAGATRGTDTQYF
TRBV7-2	NA	TRBJ2-7	few	TGTGCCAGCAGCTTAGCCAGGGCTCACGAGCAGTACTTC	CASSLARAHEQYF
TRBV5-1	TRBD2	TRBJ2-1	few	TGCGCCAGCAGCTTGGCGGCTAGCGGGAGTTGGGATGAGCAGTTCTTC	CASSLAASGSWDEQFF
TRBV20-1	NA	TRBJ2-3	few	TGCAGTGCTAGAGATTTCAGGACTAGCACAGATACGCAGTATTTT	CSARDFRTSTDTQYF